These 32 T cell receptor beta chains came from one sample sequenced in a study of blood T cell repertoires in COVID-19. TCRdb's copy holds only in-frame clones and misses some; the assay was immunoSEQ multiplex PCR. The repertoire consists of over 60,000 clones, with 84% occurring once and the leading ten covering 12%. The sequenced sample was peripheral blood. The receptor set was obtained from a human donor in a cohort sampled during active COVID-19.

The chain has TRBV5-1 and TRBJ1-1, with no clear D. Germline values: CDR1 SGHRS, CDR2 YFSETQ. The length of the CDR3 is 15 residues. V was trimmed by 1 base and J by 3 bases, leaving 13 bases between them. CDR3 DNA sequence: TGCGCCAGCAGCTTGTACTCGGGTTCGGACACTGAAGCTTTCTTT. As protein: CASSLYSGSDTEAFF.

The rearrangement joins TRBV6-1 to TRBJ1-5; D unclear. The V end was cut by 3 bases, the J end by 5 bases, with 14 bases between. CDR1 MNHNS and CDR2 SASEGT come from the germline V gene. CDR3 size: 15 residues. The CDR3 sequence is CASSESGPSDQPQHF. The CDR3 DNA is TGTGCCAGCAGTGAGTCCGGTCCGTCGGATCAGCCCCAGCATTTT.

This clone was counted only a few times. The chain links TRBV30 to TRBJ2-3; D is undetermined. This CDR3 spans 11 amino acids. Germline assignment: CDR1 GTSNPN and CDR2 SVGIG (reference sequence). V gave up 4 bases and J gave up 2 bases, with 4 bases separating them. CDR3 sequence reads: CAWTVTDTQYF. Here the CDR3 DNA reads TGTGCCTGGACGGTCACAGATACGCAGTATTTT.

The chain joins TRBV9 to TRBJ1-3; D is ambiguous. This CDR3 comprises 17 residues. V dropped 1 base and J dropped 0 bases, with 14 bases sitting between them. Per germline, CDR1 SGDLS and CDR2 YYNGEE. The CDR3 region is CASSVSGPAVSGNTIYF. In DNA form, the CDR3 reads TGTGCCAGCAGCGTATCTGGGCCGGCCGTCTCTGGAAACACCATATATTTT. Combining the CDR3 with reference TRBV9 and TRBJ1-3 gives the whole variable domain DSGVTQTPKHLITATGQRVTLRCSPRSGDLSVYWYQQSLDQGLQFLIQYYNGEERAKGNILERFSAQQFPDLHSELNLSSLELGDSALYFCASSVSGPAVSGNTIYFGEGSWLTVV.

Only a few counts were recorded for this clone. This chain joins TRBV5-1 and TRBJ1-5; D possibly corresponds to TRBD1 (6 bases). V was clipped by 4 bases and J by 6 bases, with 17 bases between them. There are 15 residues in the CDR3. CDR1 is SGHRS and CDR2 is YFSETQ in the germline V gene. Here the CDR3 DNA reads TGCGCCAGCAGCCCCACGACAGGTTCTAGTCAGCCCCAGCATTTT. It yields the protein CASSPTTGSSQPQHF.

V gene TRBV28 combines with J gene TRBJ2-1; TRBD2 agrees at 9 bases. Trimming at V came to 7 bases and at J to 5 bases, leaving 9 bases not matched to a gene. This CDR3 region has 15 residues. Germline CDR1 and CDR2: MDHEN and SYDVKM. The CDR3 here is CASTGRGGGDNEQFF. CDR3 in DNA: TGTGCCAGCACCGGGCGGGGGGGCGGCGACAATGAGCAGTTCTTC.

This clone showed up just a few times. This rearrangement joins TRBV12-3 or TRBV12-4 to TRBJ2-3; 8 positions match TRBD2. The junction had 2 bases not matched to a gene; V was cut back by 5 bases and J by 4 bases. The CDR3 sequence is 13 residues long. In DNA form, the CDR3 reads TGTGCCAGCAGTGCGGGGGGAGCAGATACGCAGTATTTT. Translated, it gives CASSAGGADTQYF.

The chain combines TRBV28 with TRBJ2-7; TRBD1 matches 8 bases. Germline-derived CDR1 and CDR2 are MDHEN and SYDVKM. V lost 6 bases, J lost 6 bases, and 7 bases stayed unmatched. The CDR3 contains 13 residues. The CDR3 sequence: CASSPRTGSEQYF. The CDR3 DNA follows: TGTGCCAGCAGCCCGAGGACAGGGAGCGAGCAGTACTTC.

This clone appeared a single time. The chain carries TRBV20-1 and TRBJ2-3; D is uncertain. This CDR3 has 11 residues. In germline, CDR1 is DFQATT, CDR2 SNEGSKA (reference sequence). The CDR3 DNA follows: TGCAGCGGTTCCTCTTCGGATACGCAGTATTTT. Protein sequence: CSGSSSDTQYF.

The V call is TRBV5-1, the J call TRBJ1-6, with a tentative D call TRBD1 (6 bases). Germline V gene lookup returns CDR1 SGHRS and CDR2 YFSETQ. The CDR3 covers 13 residues. V gave up 1 base and J gave up 7 bases, with 6 bases separating them. This chain's CDR3 is CASSLQGNSPLHF. The CDR3 DNA sequence: TGCGCCAGCAGCTTGCAGGGGAATTCACCCCTCCACTTT.

The rearrangement joins TRBV2 to TRBJ2-1, with 9 bases that match TRBD2. The ends lost 4 bases at V and 7 bases at J; junction bases unmatched: 8. The CDR3 is 15 amino acids. CDR1 is SNHLY and CDR2 is FYNNEI in the germline V gene. The CDR3 bases are TGTGCCAGCAGTGGAGGTAGCGGGAGTAAAAATGAGCAGTTCTTC. Translated: CASSGGSGSKNEQFF.

The rearrangement joins TRBV5-5 to TRBJ2-7; perhaps TRBD2 as D (5 bases). The CDR3 is made up of 15 amino acids. The V end lost 0 bases, the J end lost 1 base, and 11 bases lay between the germline ends. Germline V gene sequence: CDR1 SGHKS, CDR2 YYEKEE (reference sequence). CDR3 DNA sequence: TGTGCCAGCAGCTTGGCCAGAGGGCAGTCCTACGAGCAGTACTTC. Translation: CASSLARGQSYEQYF.

In DNA form, the CDR3 reads TGTGCCACCAGTGATCGGACAGGGCCAGAGACCCAGTACTTC. Its protein is CATSDRTGPETQYF. This sequence joins TRBV24-1 and TRBJ2-5, with 8 bases identical to TRBD1. From germline, CDR1 is KGHDR and CDR2 SFDVKD. The CDR3 contains 14 residues. Unmatched junction bases numbered 3, after V lost 3 bases and J lost 4 bases.

The V call is TRBV6-5, the J call TRBJ2-1, with 8 bases fitting TRBD1. This CDR3 comprises 14 residues. Germline V lookup: CDR1 MNHEY, CDR2 SVGAGI. With 6 bases clipped from V and 6 bases from J, the junction kept 7 bases outside the gene matches. The CDR3 here is CASSPGQGRNEQFF. In DNA, the CDR3 is TGTGCCAGCAGCCCAGGACAGGGACGCAATGAGCAGTTCTTC.

The genes are TRBV3-1 (or the pseudogene TRBV3-2) and TRBJ2-1; 8 nucleotides match TRBD2. The germline CDR1 and CDR2 sequences are LGHDT and YNNKEL (reference sequence). V trimming: 7 bases; J trimming: 2 bases; junction bases outside the gene matches: 4. This CDR3 comprises 14 residues. CDR3 loop: CASKGAGAYNEQFF. Here the CDR3 DNA reads TGTGCCAGCAAGGGAGCGGGGGCCTACAATGAGCAGTTCTTC.

The J gene is TRBJ2-7, the V gene TRBV4-2, with 7 bases fitting TRBD2. The CDR3 runs 18 residues. Germline V gene data show CDR1 as LGHNA and CDR2 as YNFKEQ. V dropped 3 bases and J dropped 2; count of bases not matched to a gene: 16. The CDR3 DNA reads TGTGCCAGCAGCCACCCCCCCCGGGGTAGCGGGCCCCCCTACGAGCAGTACTTC. Encoded protein: CASSHPPRGSGPPYEQYF.

This rearrangement joins TRBV7-3 to TRBJ2-3; D possibly corresponds to TRBD2 (5 bases). The CDR3 has 15 amino acids. The V end was cut by 3 bases, the J end by 0 bases, with 10 bases between. The germline V gene has CDR1 SGHTA and CDR2 FQGTGA. The CDR3 DNA reads TGTGCCAGCAGCTTTGGGGAGTTAAGCACAGATACGCAGTATTTT. It encodes CASSFGELSTDTQYF.

This clone has a single count. The chain has TRBV3-1 (or the pseudogene TRBV3-2) and TRBJ2-5; no clear D. Trimming pared 4 bases from V and 7 bases from J, leaving 13 bases between. This CDR3 is built from 13 residues. Looked up from germline, CDR1 is LGHDT and CDR2 is YNNKEL (reference sequence). Here the CDR3 reads CASSLGESATQYF. In DNA form, the CDR3 reads TGTGCCAGCAGCCTTGGAGAGAGTGCGACCCAGTACTTC.

This clone was seen just once. The chain couples TRBV3-1 (or the pseudogene TRBV3-2) to TRBJ2-2; no reliable D call. The V end lost 0 bases, the J end lost 1 base, and 15 bases lay between the germline ends. The CDR3 runs 18 residues. Per the germline V gene, CDR1 is LGHDT and CDR2 is YNNKEL (reference sequence). The CDR3 sequence is CASSQDTFRRRNTGELFF. The DNA for the CDR3 is TGTGCCAGCAGCCAAGATACGTTTAGGCGGAGGAACACCGGGGAGCTGTTTTTT.

The rearrangement joins TRBV28 to TRBJ1-2; D is ambiguous. This CDR3 comprises 14 residues. The V gene lost 6 bases and the J gene lost 1 base, with 12 bases spanning the gap. Germline CDR1 and CDR2: MDHEN and SYDVKM. CDR3 coding DNA: TGTGCCAGCAGCCAGTATGGAGGTAACTATGGCTACACCTTC. Translated, it gives CASSQYGGNYGYTF.

The chain couples TRBV19 to TRBJ1-5; 10 nucleotides agree with TRBD1. After removal of 8 bases from V and 1 base from J, the junction contained 11 bases not matched to a gene. CDR3 length: 17 amino acids. Germline CDR1 is LNHDA and CDR2 is SQIVND (reference sequence). The CDR3 bases are TGTGCCAGTCGTGCCCCCGGGACAGGGGACAGCAATCAGCCCCAGCATTTT. Translating gives CASRAPGTGDSNQPQHF.

This clone was counted a few times. The genes are TRBV28 and TRBJ2-7; 7 bases are shared with TRBD1. This CDR3 has 15 amino acids. J was trimmed by 2 bases and V by 5 bases; bases with no gene match: 9. Germline CDR1 reads MDHEN; CDR2 reads SYDVKM. As DNA, the CDR3 is TGTGCCAGCAGTCCGGGGACAGTAGGCACCTACGAGCAGTACTTC. Translated, it gives CASSPGTVGTYEQYF.

The chain has TRBV5-8 and TRBJ1-2; TRBD1 agrees at 8 bases. The trim removed 0 bases at V and 8 bases at J, leaving 6 bases unmatched. Per germline, CDR1 SGHTS and CDR2 YDEGEE. CDR3 length: 14 amino acids. The CDR3 protein is CASSLGRGPGGYTF. The CDR3 nucleotides are TGTGCCAGCAGCTTGGGCAGGGGGCCTGGGGGCTACACCTTC.

DNA for the CDR3: TGTGCCAGCAGCCAAGAGGCCAGGAATCTTCGGGGGTGGGCCACTGAAGCTTTCTTT. Protein product: CASSQEARNLRGWATEAFF. The chain employs TRBV3-1 (or the pseudogene TRBV3-2) and TRBJ1-1; possibly TRBD1 for D (5 bases). There are 19 residues in the CDR3. Trimming cost V 0 bases and J 4 bases, with 24 bases left between them. Germline-derived CDR1 and CDR2 are LGHDT and YNNKEL (reference sequence).

This clone was recorded only once. The rearrangement uses TRBV19 and TRBJ1-2; TRBD1 matches 8 bases. This CDR3 has 14 residues. V lost 7 bases to trimming and J lost 7 bases; unmatched junction nucleotides: 11. The germline CDR1 and CDR2 sequences are LNHDA and SQIVND (reference sequence). CDR3 DNA sequence: TGTGCCAGTATCCCGGATCAGGGGGCGCGTGGCTACACCTTC. Protein product: CASIPDQGARGYTF.

The chain recombines TRBV5-6 with TRBJ2-1; 8 nucleotides line up with TRBD2. CDR1 is SGHDT, CDR2 YYEEEE, per germline. V was pared by 4 bases and J by 7 bases, with 16 bases of the junction left unmatched. CDR3 length equals 17 residues. For the CDR3, the DNA is TGTGCCAGCAGCACCCGTGGTTGGGCTAGCGGGTCAAATGAGCAGTTCTTC. This encodes CASSTRGWASGSNEQFF. The whole variable domain, remainder taken from reference TRBV5-6 and TRBJ2-1, is DAGVTQSPTHLIKTRGQQVTLRCSPKSGHDTVSWYQQALGQGPQFIFQYYEEEERQRGNFPDRFSGHQFPNYSSELNVNALLLGDSALYLCASSTRGWASGSNEQFFGPGTRLTVL.

The rearrangement joins TRBV10-1 to TRBJ1-4, with TRBD1 identical over 7 bases. In germline, CDR1 is WNHNN, CDR2 SYGVQD (reference sequence). CDR3 size: 13 residues. The junction had 7 bases not matched to a gene; V was cut back by 7 bases and J by 8 bases. CDR3 loop: CASNQGQHEKLFF. The CDR3 DNA is TGCGCCAGCAACCAGGGACAGCACGAAAAACTGTTTTTT.

The chain employs TRBV4-2 and TRBJ2-7; D remains unclear. Germline V gene sequence: CDR1 LGHNA, CDR2 YNFKEQ. The V and J ends lost 4 bases and 7 bases respectively, with 14 bases between them. The CDR3 is made up of 13 amino acids. The CDR3 nucleotides read TGTGCCAGCAGCCCACCGCGTTCTGATGAGCAGTACTTC. It codes for CASSPPRSDEQYF.

V usage is TRBV10-3 and J usage is TRBJ1-3; 7 nucleotides match TRBD1. Looked up from germline, CDR1 is ENHRY and CDR2 is SYGVKD. V was clipped by 7 bases and J by 0 bases; unmatched bases: 3. The CDR3 has 14 amino acids. CDR3 region: CAINRGGSGNTIYF. The CDR3 nucleotides are TGTGCCATCAACAGGGGCGGCTCTGGAAACACCATATATTTT.

This chain joins TRBV29-1 and TRBJ2-5; the D gene is possibly TRBD2 (7 bases). CDR3 length: 13 residues. Trimming removed 2 bases from V and 5 bases from J, with 12 bases in between. The germline gives CDR1 SQVTM, CDR2 ANQGSEA. In DNA, the CDR3 is TGCAGCGTTGAACTGGGAGGGGGGGAGACCCAGTACTTC. The encoded protein is CSVELGGGETQYF.

The chain uses TRBV2 and TRBJ2-7, with 12 bases matching TRBD2. V shed 1 base and J 3 bases; nucleotides not matched to a gene: 7. The V gene's germline CDR1 is SNHLY and CDR2 FYNNEI. The CDR3 runs 17 residues. For the CDR3, the DNA is TGTGCCAGCAGTGAAGGACTAGCGGGGGTGCTTTTCTACGAGCAGTACTTC. Its protein is CASSEGLAGVLFYEQYF.

In this sample, this clone turned up once. The chain is built from TRBV5-1 and TRBJ2-7; 9 nucleotides match TRBD1. CDR1 SGHRS and CDR2 YFSETQ come from the germline V gene. The CDR3 has 14 residues. J gave up 5 bases and V 3 bases, and 6 bases lay outside the gene matches. For the CDR3, the DNA is TGCGCCAGCAGCTGGGGACAGGGTGTGGACGAGCAGTACTTC. Residues: CASSWGQGVDEQYF.